This TCR beta chain comes out of a study of beta chain features in type 1 diabetes. All of the isolated RNA was reverse transcribed, so expressed TCRB transcripts were sequenced. Profiled with immunoSEQ multiplex PCR; TCRdb holds only in-frame clones, not every one. The table records 860,000 or so clones, 17% of them present only once. The CDR3 covers 15 residues. Germline V gene sequence: CDR1 SGHNT, CDR2 YYREEE (reference sequence). The chain has TRBV5-4 and TRBJ2-5, with 7 bases lining up with TRBD2. Gene TRBJ2-7 matches the end of the DNA better, so the J call may be wrong. Input material: naive CD4+ T cells from blood. The TCR originated in a young woman in good health. The CDR3 loop is CASSLPGGSGYEQYF. Written as DNA, the CDR3 is TGTGCCAGCAGCTTGCCCGGAGGTAGCGGGTACGAGCAGTACTTC.